The clone carrying this TCR beta chain was detected many times. V lost 0 bases and J lost 2; bases outside the gene matches: 12. Per germline, CDR1 ENHRY and CDR2 SYGVKD. The CDR3 extends over 18 amino acids. No cell fractionation was done, so the repertoire covers all unsorted peripheral blood T cells. The RNA source was an approximately 2.6 ml peripheral blood draw. Exclusions covered tumors, febrile or AIDS-related illness, and hepatitis B or C coinfection. About 550 ng RNA was reverse transcribed with alpha and beta constant-region primers. Each of the alpha and beta chains got its own library through chain-specific third strand synthesis with indices. Second strand DNA was synthesized using a primer at the SP2 site. Via MiXCR, TCRdb re-called the 5' RACE reads, giving one row per CDR3 protein. Of over 7,500 distinct CDR3 sequences in the sample, roughly 6.1% were seen once. This sample is part of a study of HIV-infected patients and healthy controls.

The receptor was isolated from an adult with HIV infection. The sample here was blood, taken before antiretroviral therapy. The V call is TRBV10-3, the J call TRBJ2-5; 7 bases align to TRBD1. The CDR3, as DNA: TGTGCCATCAGTGAGTCGACTCGGGGACAGCTCCCTCAAGAGACCCAGTACTTC. Amino acids: CAISESTRGQLPQETQYF.